Given below is one TCR beta chain in context. The data are from a study of blood T cell repertoires in COVID-19. The method was immunoSEQ multiplex PCR; TCRdb's version includes in-frame clones alone and lacks a portion of them. The sample consists of about 250,000 clones, about 89% of them appearing once. There are 14 residues in the CDR3. Germline V CDR1 and CDR2: SEHNR, FQNEAQ (reference sequence). Trimming cost V 4 bases and J 8 bases; bases outside gene matches: 10. The chain links TRBV7-9 to TRBJ1-2; 7 positions agree with TRBD1. Sequencing was performed on peripheral blood. This receptor was obtained from an older woman who had recovered from COVID-19. CDR3 amino acids: CASSWAQQGRGYTF. CDR3 sequence (DNA): TGTGCCAGCAGCTGGGCTCAACAGGGGAGGGGCTACACCTTC. Full variable domain (rest looked up from reference TRBV7-9 and TRBJ1-2): DTGVSQNPRHKITKRGQNVTFRCDPISEHNRLYWYRQTLGQGPEFLTYFQNEAQLEKSRLLSDRFSAERPKGSFSTLEIQRTEQGDSAMYLCASSWAQQGRGYTFGSGTRLTVV.